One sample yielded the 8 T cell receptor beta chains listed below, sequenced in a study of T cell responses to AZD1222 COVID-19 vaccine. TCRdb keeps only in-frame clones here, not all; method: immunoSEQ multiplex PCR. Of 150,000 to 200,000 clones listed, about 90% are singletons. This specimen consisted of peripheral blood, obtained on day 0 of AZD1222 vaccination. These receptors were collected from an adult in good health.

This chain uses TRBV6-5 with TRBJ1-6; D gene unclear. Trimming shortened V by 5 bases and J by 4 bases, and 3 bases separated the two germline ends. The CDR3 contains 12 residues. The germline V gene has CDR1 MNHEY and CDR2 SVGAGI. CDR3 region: CASSPYNSPLHF. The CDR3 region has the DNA TGTGCCAGCAGTCCTTATAATTCACCCCTCCACTTT.

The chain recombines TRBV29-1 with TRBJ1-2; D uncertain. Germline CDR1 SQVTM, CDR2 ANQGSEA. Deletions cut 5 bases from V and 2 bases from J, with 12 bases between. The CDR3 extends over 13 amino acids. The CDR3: CSVTNDGNYGYTF. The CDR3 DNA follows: TGCAGCGTTACTAATGACGGCAACTATGGCTACACCTTC.

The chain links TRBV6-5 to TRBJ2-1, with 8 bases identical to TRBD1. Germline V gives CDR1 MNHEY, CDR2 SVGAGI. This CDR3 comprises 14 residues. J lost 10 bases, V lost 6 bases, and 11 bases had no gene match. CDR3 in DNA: TGTGCCAGCAGACCGGGACAGGCCCCGGAGGAGCAGTTCTTC. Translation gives CASRPGQAPEEQFF.

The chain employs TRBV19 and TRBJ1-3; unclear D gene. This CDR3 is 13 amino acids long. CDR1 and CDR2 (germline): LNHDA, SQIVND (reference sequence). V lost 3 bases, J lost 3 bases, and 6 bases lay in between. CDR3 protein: CASSMWIGNTIYF. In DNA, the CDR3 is TGTGCCAGTAGTATGTGGATTGGAAACACCATATATTTT.

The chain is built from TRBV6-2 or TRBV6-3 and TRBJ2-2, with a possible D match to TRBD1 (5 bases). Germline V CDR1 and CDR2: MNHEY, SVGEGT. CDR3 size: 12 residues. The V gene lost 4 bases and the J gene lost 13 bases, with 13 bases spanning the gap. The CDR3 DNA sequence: TGTGCCAGCAGTTCCTCTAGGGGTCGGCTGTTTTTT. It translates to CASSSSRGRLFF.

The CDR3 protein is CASVQGRHSGNTIYF. Here the CDR3 DNA reads TGTGCCAGCGTCCAGGGCCGCCACTCTGGAAACACCATATATTTT. V is TRBV7-9 and J is TRBJ1-3, with a tentative D call TRBD1 (5 bases). The CDR3 length is 15 residues. Trimming took off 8 bases at V and 0 bases at J, with 14 bases between the two ends. Looked up from germline, CDR1 is SEHNR and CDR2 is FQNEAQ (reference sequence).

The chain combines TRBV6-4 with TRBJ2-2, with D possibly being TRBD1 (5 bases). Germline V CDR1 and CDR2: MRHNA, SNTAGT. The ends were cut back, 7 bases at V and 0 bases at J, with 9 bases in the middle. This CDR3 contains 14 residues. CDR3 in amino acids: CASKGAPNTGELFF. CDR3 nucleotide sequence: TGTGCCAGCAAAGGGGCCCCGAACACCGGGGAGCTGTTTTTT.

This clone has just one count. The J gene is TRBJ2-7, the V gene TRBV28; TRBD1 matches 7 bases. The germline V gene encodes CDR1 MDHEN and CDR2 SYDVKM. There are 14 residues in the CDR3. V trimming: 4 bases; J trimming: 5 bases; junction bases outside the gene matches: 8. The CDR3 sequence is CASSWTDRVDEQYF. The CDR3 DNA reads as TGTGCCAGCAGTTGGACAGACAGGGTCGACGAGCAGTACTTC. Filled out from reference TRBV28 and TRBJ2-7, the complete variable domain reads DVKVTQSSRYLVKRTGEKVFLECVQDMDHENMFWYRQDPGLGLRLIYFSYDVKMKEKGDIPEGYSVSREKKERFSLILESASTNQTSMYLCASSWTDRVDEQYFGPGTRLTVT.